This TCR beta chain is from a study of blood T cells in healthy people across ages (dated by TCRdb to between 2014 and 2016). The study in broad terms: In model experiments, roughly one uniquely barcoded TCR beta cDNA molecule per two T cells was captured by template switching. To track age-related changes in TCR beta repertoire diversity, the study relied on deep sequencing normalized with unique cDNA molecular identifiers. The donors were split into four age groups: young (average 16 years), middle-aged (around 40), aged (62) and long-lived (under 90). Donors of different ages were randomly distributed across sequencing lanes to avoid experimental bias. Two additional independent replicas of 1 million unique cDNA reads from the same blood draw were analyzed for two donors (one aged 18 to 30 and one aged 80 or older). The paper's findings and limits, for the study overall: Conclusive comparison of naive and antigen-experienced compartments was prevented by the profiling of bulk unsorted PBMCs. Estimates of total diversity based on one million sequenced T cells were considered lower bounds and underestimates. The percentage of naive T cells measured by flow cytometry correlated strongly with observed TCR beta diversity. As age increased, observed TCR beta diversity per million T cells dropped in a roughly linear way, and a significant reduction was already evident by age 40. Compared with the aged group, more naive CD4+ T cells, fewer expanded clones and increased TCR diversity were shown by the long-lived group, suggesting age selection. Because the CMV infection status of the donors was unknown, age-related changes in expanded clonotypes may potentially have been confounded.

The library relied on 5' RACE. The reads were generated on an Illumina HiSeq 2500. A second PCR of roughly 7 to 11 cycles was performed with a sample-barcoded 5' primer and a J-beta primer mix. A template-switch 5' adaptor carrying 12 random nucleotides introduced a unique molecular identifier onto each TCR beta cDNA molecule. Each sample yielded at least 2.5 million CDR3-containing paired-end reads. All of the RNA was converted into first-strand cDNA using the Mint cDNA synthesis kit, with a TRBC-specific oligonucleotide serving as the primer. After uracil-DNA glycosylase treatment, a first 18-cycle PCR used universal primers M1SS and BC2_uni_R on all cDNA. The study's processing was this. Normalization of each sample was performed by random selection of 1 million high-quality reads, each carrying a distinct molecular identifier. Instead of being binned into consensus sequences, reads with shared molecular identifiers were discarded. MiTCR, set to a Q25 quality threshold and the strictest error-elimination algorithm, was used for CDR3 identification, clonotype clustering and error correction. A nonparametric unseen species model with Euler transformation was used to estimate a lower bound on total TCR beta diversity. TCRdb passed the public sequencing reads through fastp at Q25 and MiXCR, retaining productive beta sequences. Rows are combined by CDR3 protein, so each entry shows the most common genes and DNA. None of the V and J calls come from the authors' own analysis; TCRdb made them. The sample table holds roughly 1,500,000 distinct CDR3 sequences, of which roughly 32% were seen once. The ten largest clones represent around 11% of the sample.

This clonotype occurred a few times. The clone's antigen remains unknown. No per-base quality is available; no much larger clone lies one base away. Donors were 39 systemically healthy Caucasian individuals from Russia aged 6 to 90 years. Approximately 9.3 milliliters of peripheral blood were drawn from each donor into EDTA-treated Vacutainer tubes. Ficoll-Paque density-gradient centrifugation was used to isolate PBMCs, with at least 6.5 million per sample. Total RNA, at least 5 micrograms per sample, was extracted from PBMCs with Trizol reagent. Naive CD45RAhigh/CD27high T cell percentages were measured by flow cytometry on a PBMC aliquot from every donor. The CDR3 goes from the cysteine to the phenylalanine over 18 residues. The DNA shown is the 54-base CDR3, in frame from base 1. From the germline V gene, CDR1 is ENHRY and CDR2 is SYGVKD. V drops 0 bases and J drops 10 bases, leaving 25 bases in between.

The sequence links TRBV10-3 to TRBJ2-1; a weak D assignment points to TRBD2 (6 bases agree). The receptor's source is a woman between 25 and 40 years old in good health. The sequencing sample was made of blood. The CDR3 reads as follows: CAISESSRGASRGEEQFF. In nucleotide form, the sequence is TGTGCCATCAGTGAGTCGTCGCGCGGGGCCTCCCGAGGGGAGGAGCAGTTCTTC.